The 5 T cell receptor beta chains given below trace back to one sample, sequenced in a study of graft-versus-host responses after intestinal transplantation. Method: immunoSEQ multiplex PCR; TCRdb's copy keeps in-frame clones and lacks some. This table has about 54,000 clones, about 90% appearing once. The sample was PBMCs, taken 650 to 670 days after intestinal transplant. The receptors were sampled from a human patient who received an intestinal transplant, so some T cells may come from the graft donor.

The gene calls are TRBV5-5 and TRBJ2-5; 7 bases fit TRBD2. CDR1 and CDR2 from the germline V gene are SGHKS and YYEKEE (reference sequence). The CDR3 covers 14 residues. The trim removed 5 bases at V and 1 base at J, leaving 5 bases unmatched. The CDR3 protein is CASRVAGFQETQYF. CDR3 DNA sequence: TGTGCCAGCAGGGTAGCGGGTTTCCAAGAGACCCAGTACTTC.

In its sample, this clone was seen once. This chain's CDR3 is CASSDTGGNIQYF. The CDR3 DNA sequence: TGTGCCAGCAGTGACACAGGGGGAAACATTCAGTACTTC. The chain links TRBV25-1 to TRBJ2-4, with TRBD1 matching 8 bases. V lost 3 bases to trimming and J lost 6 bases; unmatched junction nucleotides: 1. Germline V gene lookup returns CDR1 MGHDK and CDR2 SYGVNS. The CDR3 is 13 residues long.

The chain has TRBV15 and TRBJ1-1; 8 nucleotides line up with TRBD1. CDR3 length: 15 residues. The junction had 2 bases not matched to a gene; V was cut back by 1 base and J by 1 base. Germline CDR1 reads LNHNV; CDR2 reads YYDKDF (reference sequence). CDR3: CATSRVGTGNTEAFF. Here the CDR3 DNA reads TGTGCCACCAGCAGAGTGGGGACAGGGAACACTGAAGCTTTCTTT.

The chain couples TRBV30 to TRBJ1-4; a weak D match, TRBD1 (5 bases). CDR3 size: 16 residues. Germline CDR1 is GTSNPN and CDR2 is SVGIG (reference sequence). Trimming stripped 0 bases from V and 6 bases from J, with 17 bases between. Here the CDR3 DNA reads TGTGCCTGGAGTGTAGGCCTTCCGGGGGGTTATGAAAAACTGTTTTTT. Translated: CAWSVGLPGGYEKLFF.

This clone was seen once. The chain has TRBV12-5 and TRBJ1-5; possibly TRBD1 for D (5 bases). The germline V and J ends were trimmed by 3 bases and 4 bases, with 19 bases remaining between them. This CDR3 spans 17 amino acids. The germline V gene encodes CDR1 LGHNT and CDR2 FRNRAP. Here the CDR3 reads CASGLGSSSAGNQPQHF. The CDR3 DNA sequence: TGTGCTAGTGGTTTAGGATCTAGCAGCGCAGGGAATCAGCCCCAGCATTTT. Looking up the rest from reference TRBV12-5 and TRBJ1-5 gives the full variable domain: DARVTQTPRHKVTEMGQEVTMRCQPILGHNTVFWYRQTMMQGLELLAYFRNRAPLDDSGMPKDRFSAEMPDATLATLKIQPSEPRDSAVYFCASGLGSSSAGNQPQHFGDGTRLSIL.